Listed here are 19 T cell receptor beta chains from one sample, sequenced in a study of blood T cell repertoires in COVID-19. The repertoire was sequenced with immunoSEQ multiplex PCR; TCRdb's copy has only in-frame clones and lacks some. Among around 130,000 clones listed, roughly 85% were seen once. Material for sequencing was peripheral blood. These receptor sequences come from a man between 45 and 60 years old with acute or convalescent COVID-19.

This rearrangement joins TRBV3-1 (or the pseudogene TRBV3-2) to TRBJ2-1, with 9 bases fitting TRBD2. Germline lookup yields CDR1 LGHDT and CDR2 YNNKEL (reference sequence). The CDR3 runs to 20 residues. The trim removed 4 bases at V and 0 bases at J, leaving 16 bases unmatched. The CDR3 spells CASSLISGGSLLSSYNEQFF. CDR3 in DNA: TGTGCCAGCAGCCTCATTAGCGGGGGTTCCCTATTGAGCTCCTACAATGAGCAGTTCTTC.

This clone has just a few counts. The J gene is TRBJ1-3, the V gene TRBV6-5; possible D gene TRBD1, 5 bases. Germline-derived CDR1 and CDR2 are MNHEY and SVGAGI. V was clipped by 7 bases and J by 0 bases, with 13 bases between them. This CDR3 is built from 15 residues. For the CDR3, the DNA is TGTGCCAGCACCCGGGGACTTGGCTCTGGAAACACCATATATTTT. Residues: CASTRGLGSGNTIYF.

The chain couples TRBV19 to TRBJ2-5; TRBD2 matches at 9 bases. The ends lost 3 bases at V and 5 bases at J; junction bases unmatched: 4. Germline CDR1 is LNHDA and CDR2 is SQIVND (reference sequence). This CDR3 comprises 14 residues. CDR3 sequence (DNA): TGTGCCAGTAGTATCCTAGCGGGGATCGAGACCCAGTACTTC. Encoded protein: CASSILAGIETQYF.

The chain joins TRBV5-1 to TRBJ2-2; D is perhaps TRBD1 (6 bases). Germline V gene sequence: CDR1 SGHRS, CDR2 YFSETQ. There are 15 residues in the CDR3. Trimming took 0 bases from V and 4 from J, leaving 10 bases between them. The CDR3 region has the DNA TGCGCCAGCAGCTTGGTCCAGGGGAGCACCGGGGAGCTGTTTTTT. Translating it yields CASSLVQGSTGELFF.

The J gene is TRBJ1-2, the V gene TRBV3-1 (or the pseudogene TRBV3-2), with D hard to call. CDR3 length equals 14 residues. CDR1 and CDR2 from the germline V gene are LGHDT and YNNKEL (reference sequence). V was trimmed by 3 bases and J by 1 base, leaving 9 bases between them. The CDR3: CASSHLQVNYGYTF. Written as DNA, the CDR3 is TGTGCCAGCAGCCATCTCCAGGTTAACTATGGCTACACCTTC.

This clone was counted between two and nine times. This rearrangement joins TRBV5-6 to TRBJ2-7, with 7 bases fitting TRBD1. The CDR3 spans 16 residues. The germline V gene has CDR1 SGHDT and CDR2 YYEEEE. J lost 2 bases, V lost 2 bases, and 10 bases had no gene match. The CDR3 is CASSFVRDSQPYEQYF. The CDR3 nucleotides are TGTGCCAGCAGCTTTGTACGGGACAGCCAACCCTACGAGCAGTACTTC.

There are a few counts of this clone. V gene TRBV30 combines with J gene TRBJ2-2; D not resolved. The ends were cut back, 6 bases at V and 5 bases at J, with 13 bases in the middle. Germline CDR1 is GTSNPN and CDR2 is SVGIG (reference sequence). This CDR3 contains 13 residues. The CDR3 DNA is TGTGCCTGCCCCCCCACAGAGACCGGGGAGCTGTTTTTT. It yields the protein CACPPTETGELFF. The full variable domain, in which reference TRBV30 and TRBJ2-2 provide the parts outside the CDR3, is SQTIHQWPATLVQPVGSPLSLECTVEGTSNPNLYWYRQAAGRGLQLLFYSVGIGQISSEVPQNLSASRPQDRQFILSSKKLLLSDSGFYLCACPPTETGELFFGEGSRLTVL.

The chain employs TRBV18 and TRBJ2-4, with TRBD1 matching over 7 bases. This CDR3 region has 16 residues. Germline CDR1 KGHSH, CDR2 LQKENI. V was clipped by 2 bases and J by 1 base; unmatched bases: 5. CDR3: CASSPDREGAKNIQYF. The CDR3, as DNA: TGTGCCAGCTCACCAGACAGGGAAGGTGCCAAAAACATTCAGTACTTC.

The chain carries TRBV6-1 and TRBJ1-2; D is ambiguous. V lost 2 bases to trimming and J lost 11 bases, with 15 bases between them. The CDR3 totals 13 residues. Germline loops: CDR1 MNHNS, CDR2 SASEGT. CDR3 in amino acids: CASSEQEGTRYTF. The CDR3, as DNA: TGTGCCAGCAGTGAACAGGAGGGCACGAGGTACACCTTC.

The genes are TRBV7-2 and TRBJ2-3; a weak D match, TRBD2 (6 bases). Germline V gene sequence: CDR1 SGHTA, CDR2 FQGNSA. The V gene lost 1 base and the J gene lost 4 bases, with 12 bases spanning the gap. The CDR3 is made up of 15 amino acids. For the CDR3, the DNA is TGTGCCAGCAGCTTAGTAATGCCGGGAGCAGATACGCAGTATTTT. As protein: CASSLVMPGADTQYF.

Details on this clone: Germline is not matched at one junction end, which may reflect a read error. The chain carries TRBV7-7 and TRBJ1-4; D not certain. Germline V CDR1 and CDR2: SSHAT, FNYEAQ (reference sequence). The CDR3 consists of 15 residues. This chain's CDR3 is CASSLGSGANEKLFF. The CDR3 coding sequence is TGTGCTAGCAGCTTAGGGTCAGGCGCGAATGAAAAACTGTTTTTT.

The chain uses TRBV4-2 and TRBJ2-2, with D possibly TRBD2 on 6 matching bases. Germline assignment: CDR1 LGHNA and CDR2 YNFKEQ. The V gene lost 1 base and the J gene lost 4 bases, with 10 bases spanning the gap. The CDR3 loop spans 15 amino acids. Here the CDR3 reads CASSQAGTVTGELFF. CDR3 nucleotides: TGTGCCAGCAGCCAAGCCGGGACTGTCACCGGGGAGCTGTTTTTT.

The chain combines TRBV6-5 with TRBJ1-3; 7 nucleotides line up with TRBD1. The CDR3 covers 14 residues. Germline-derived CDR1 and CDR2 are MNHEY and SVGAGI. J lost 8 bases, V lost 8 bases, and 12 bases had no gene match. The chain's CDR3 is CASSKDRVIYTIYF. The CDR3 DNA follows: TGTGCCAGCTCCAAAGACAGGGTGATTTACACCATATATTTT.

The chain combines TRBV5-4 with TRBJ2-2; 9 bases map to TRBD2. This CDR3 region has 18 residues. Germline lookup yields CDR1 SGHNT and CDR2 YYREEE (reference sequence). V dropped 4 bases and J dropped 0; count of bases not matched to a gene: 10. The CDR3 loop is CASSPRGSGRTNTGELFF. The CDR3 DNA follows: TGTGCCAGCAGCCCCCGGGGGAGCGGGAGGACGAACACCGGGGAGCTGTTTTTT.

The chain couples TRBV9 to TRBJ2-5, with D possibly matching TRBD1 (6 bases). Trimming pared 3 bases from V and 2 bases from J, leaving 11 bases between. The V gene's germline CDR1 is SGDLS and CDR2 YYNGEE. The CDR3 consists of 14 residues. CDR3 DNA sequence: TGTGCCAGCAGCGGAACAGGGCCACAAGAGACCCAGTACTTC. It codes for CASSGTGPQETQYF.

The V call is TRBV24-1, the J call TRBJ2-2; 9 bases are shared with TRBD1. Germline assignment: CDR1 KGHDR and CDR2 SFDVKD. V shed 4 bases, J shed 6 bases, and the junction held 5 bases outside the gene matches. The CDR3 has 15 residues. CDR3 residues: CATSDRRTGAGELFF. As DNA, the CDR3 is TGTGCCACCAGTGACCGGAGGACAGGGGCCGGGGAGCTGTTTTTT.

V is TRBV4-1 and J is TRBJ1-5; the D gene is possibly TRBD1 (5 bases). V dropped 3 bases and J dropped 1 base, with 13 bases sitting between them. The CDR3 spans 16 residues. From germline, CDR1 is MGHRA and CDR2 YSYEKL. Here the CDR3 DNA reads TGCGCCAGCAGCCATTCCGAGAAGGGGAGCAATCAGCCCCAGCATTTT. Translating it yields CASSHSEKGSNQPQHF.

With respect to this clone: An end of the junction differs from the germline gene, which may be a read error. The rearrangement uses TRBV7-7 and TRBJ2-2; possibly TRBD1 for D (7 bases). The CDR3 loop spans 15 amino acids. Germline assignment: CDR1 SSHAT and CDR2 FNYEAQ (reference sequence). The CDR3 region has the DNA TGTGCTAGCAGTTCAGCGGCAGGGGGGACCGGGGAGCTGTTTTTT. Protein: CASSSAAGGTGELFF.

The chain uses TRBV5-1 and TRBJ2-3; 9 bases map to TRBD2. The CDR3 is 17 amino acids. Germline V CDR1 and CDR2: SGHRS, YFSETQ. After removal of 0 bases from V and 1 base from J, the junction contained 6 bases not matched to a gene. The CDR3 coding sequence is TGCGCCAGCAGCTTGGCTCTAGCGGGACCCCGCACAGATACGCAGTATTTT. Translating gives CASSLALAGPRTDTQYF.